This T cell receptor beta chain appears in the sequencing data of a study of T-cell memory formation after mild COVID-19. Study-level findings and limits: Pre-infection memory showed some responding clones, and this suggested that cross-reactive memory joined.

TCRdb independently ran MiXCR on the 5' RACE reads; one entry per CDR3 protein. This sample has around 470,000 distinct CDR3 sequences, with roughly 20% found just once. This CDR3 is built from 13 residues. CDR1 and CDR2 from the germline V gene are LNHDA and SQIVND (reference sequence). Between the trimmed V and J ends, which lost 6 bases and 8 bases, there was a span of 16 bases. For this clonotype: Its antigen is still unknown.

The sample was PBMCs or a T cell subset sorted from them (not recorded which). The chain uses TRBV19 and TRBJ1-1; D is possibly TRBD1 (5 bases). The clonotype was recovered from an adult woman who had mild COVID-19 (a few samples of this study predate the infection). Cell type and time point are not known. CDR3 sequence (DNA): TGTGCCAGTAGCTTGGGGGAAGTCCCCGAAGCTTTCTTT. Protein: CASSLGEVPEAFF.